This entry lists 13 T cell receptor beta chains sequenced from one sample in a study of blood T cell repertoires in COVID-19. Produced via immunoSEQ multiplex PCR; TCRdb's table is partial and in-frame only. The sample lists 450,000 to 600,000 clones; approximately 90% were seen once. The sample consisted of PBMCs or T cells enriched from blood (not recorded which). The source is a woman younger than 30 who had recovered from COVID-19.

This sequence joins TRBV7-2 and TRBJ2-5; 8 nucleotides align to TRBD1. The V and J ends lost 4 bases and 1 base, in that order; junction bases with no gene match: 2. This CDR3 region has 14 residues. Germline CDR1 reads SGHTA; CDR2 reads FQGNSA. The CDR3 DNA reads as TGTGCCAGCAGCTCCAGGGGGCTCCAAGAGACCCAGTACTTC. It specifies CASSSRGLQETQYF.

The V gene is TRBV3-1 (or the pseudogene TRBV3-2), the J gene TRBJ2-2; D remains unclear. The V and J ends lost 1 base and 7 bases respectively, with 22 bases between them. There are 18 residues in the CDR3. Germline V gene sequence: CDR1 LGHDT, CDR2 YNNKEL (reference sequence). The CDR3 bases are TGTGCCAGCAGCCAAGGCCTCCCCTTTGAAGGCTCGGGCGGGGAGCTGTTTTTT. Translation gives CASSQGLPFEGSGGELFF.

This clone has a handful of counts. The CDR3 loop is CASSNRESKNSPLHF. The CDR3 DNA follows: TGTGCCAGCAGTAACAGGGAAAGCAAAAATTCACCCCTCCACTTT. The chain carries TRBV5-6 and TRBJ1-6, with D perhaps matching TRBD1 (6 bases). The CDR3 is 15 amino acids. Between the trimmed V and J ends, which lost 5 bases and 7 bases, there was a span of 16 bases. Per germline, CDR1 SGHDT and CDR2 YYEEEE.

The V call is TRBV5-4, the J call TRBJ2-3, with TRBD1 matching 7 bases. The V and J ends lost 3 bases and 0 bases, in that order; junction bases with no gene match: 7. Germline V gives CDR1 SGHNT, CDR2 YYREEE (reference sequence). The CDR3 runs to 16 residues. In DNA, the CDR3 is TGTGCCAGCAGCTCGCCGGGACAGACTAGCACAGATACGCAGTATTTT. It is translated as CASSSPGQTSTDTQYF.

The chain joins TRBV11-2 to TRBJ2-1; the match to TRBD2 covers 10 bases. Germline V gene data show CDR1 as SGHAT and CDR2 as FQNNGV. The CDR3 spans 16 residues. The V segment lost 5 bases and the J segment 7 bases; nucleotides outside the gene matches: 11. The CDR3 nucleotides are TGTGCCAGCAGCACCGACATAGCGGGGGGAAGGAATGAGCAGTTCTTC. Translated, it gives CASSTDIAGGRNEQFF.

The chain uses TRBV12-3 or TRBV12-4 and TRBJ1-2, with TRBD1 matching 7 bases. This CDR3 region has 13 residues. The junction had 5 bases not matched to a gene; V was cut back by 8 bases and J by 2 bases. The CDR3 DNA reads as TGTGCCAGCGTACAACAGGGGAACTATGGCTACACCTTC. It encodes CASVQQGNYGYTF.

The J gene is TRBJ1-5, the V gene TRBV15, with 7 bases identical to TRBD1. The germline CDR1 and CDR2 sequences are LNHNV and YYDKDF (reference sequence). V trimming: 6 bases; J trimming: 3 bases; junction bases outside the gene matches: 2. The CDR3 extends over 13 amino acids. CDR3 in amino acids: CATRGGPNQPQHF. Written as DNA, the CDR3 is TGTGCCACCAGAGGGGGCCCCAATCAGCCCCAGCATTTT.

The chain recombines TRBV5-4 with TRBJ2-3, with 10 bases fitting TRBD2. V lost 1 base to trimming and J lost 6 bases; unmatched junction nucleotides: 8. Germline CDR1 is SGHNT and CDR2 is YYREEE (reference sequence). The CDR3 runs to 16 residues. The CDR3 spells CASSLLLAGRGDTQYF. As DNA, the CDR3 is TGTGCCAGCAGCTTGCTACTAGCGGGGCGGGGGGATACGCAGTATTTT.

The chain employs TRBV27 and TRBJ1-4, with D perhaps TRBD1 (5 bases). Germline-derived CDR1 and CDR2 are MNHEY and SMNVEV (reference sequence). Trimming took 4 bases from V and 8 from J, leaving 14 bases between them. This CDR3 has 14 amino acids. The CDR3 region has the DNA TGTGCCAGCAGTTCCTCAGGGTTTCGGGAAAAACTGTTTTTT. Translation: CASSSSGFREKLFF.

This CDR3 is CASSLRAGETNEQFF. CDR3 nucleotides: TGTGCCAGCAGCTTAAGGGCGGGGGAGACAAATGAGCAGTTCTTC. The V call is TRBV7-3, the J call TRBJ2-1; TRBD2 matches 7 bases. V lost 1 base to trimming and J lost 7 bases; unmatched junction nucleotides: 7. CDR3 length equals 15 residues. CDR1 is SGHTA and CDR2 is FQGTGA in the germline V gene.

Turning to this clone: The identical CDR3 is also encoded by other nucleotide sequences in the sample. V and J are TRBV6-1 and TRBJ1-1, with TRBD1 matching over 7 bases. The ends lost 2 bases at V and 5 bases at J; junction bases unmatched: 5. Germline CDR1 is MNHNS and CDR2 is SASEGT. The CDR3 contains 14 residues. The CDR3 sequence: CASSELGGETEAFF. CDR3 in DNA: TGTGCCAGCAGTGAATTAGGGGGCGAGACTGAAGCTTTCTTT.

The rearrangement uses TRBV5-1 and TRBJ2-7; a weak D match, TRBD1 (6 bases). V was trimmed by 6 bases and J by 1 base, leaving 14 bases between them. In germline, CDR1 is SGHRS, CDR2 YFSETQ. This CDR3 is 14 amino acids long. The CDR3 DNA sequence: TGCGCCAGCAAAGAACAGGGTCCTTCCTACGAGCAGTACTTC. Translating it yields CASKEQGPSYEQYF. Filled out from reference TRBV5-1 and TRBJ2-7, the complete variable domain reads KAGVTQTPRYLIKTRGQQVTLSCSPISGHRSVSWYQQTPGQGLQFLFEYFSETQRNKGNFPGRFSGRQFSNSRSEMNVSTLELGDSALYLCASKEQGPSYEQYFGPGTRLTVT.

The chain combines TRBV20-1 with TRBJ2-1, with D tentatively TRBD1 (6 bases). The CDR3 extends over 15 amino acids. Trimming took off 3 bases at V and 9 bases at J, with 21 bases between the two ends. Germline V gene sequence: CDR1 DFQATT, CDR2 SNEGSKA (reference sequence). CDR3 in DNA: TGCAGTGCTAGTCTGGAACCCCAGGGGCCGGGTGAGCAGTTCTTC. Residues: CSASLEPQGPGEQFF.